This passage covers 12 T cell receptor beta chains from one sample sequenced in a study of T cells after yellow fever vaccination. TCRdb reprocessed the 5' RACE reads via MiXCR and lists one record per CDR3 protein. The data show approximately 250,000 distinct CDR3 sequences, about 3.7% seen once. This sample comprised PBMCs, obtained 15 days after the yellow fever booster vaccination. Source of these receptors: a young man who received the YFV17D yellow fever vaccine.

The table lists this clonotype with many counts. The J gene is TRBJ2-7, the V gene TRBV6-5; D tentatively reads TRBD1 or TRBD2 (5 bases each). CDR1 MNHEY and CDR2 SVGAGI come from the germline V gene. This CDR3 has 14 residues. The V gene lost 0 bases and the J gene lost 1 base, with 7 bases spanning the gap. The CDR3 spells CASSYSEGSYEQYV. Here the CDR3 DNA reads TGTGCCAGCAGTTACTCTGAGGGGTCCTACGAGCAGTACGTC.

A few counts support this clonotype. V and J are TRBV12-3 or TRBV12-4 and TRBJ1-5, with D perhaps TRBD1 (6 bases). The V end was cut by 4 bases, the J end by 6 bases, with 13 bases between. The CDR3 loop spans 14 amino acids. DNA of the CDR3: TGTGCCAGCAGTTGGGGCAGGGGTTTTCAGCCCCAGCATTTT. It encodes CASSWGRGFQPQHF.

This clonotype was counted ten times or more. The CDR3 reads CASSFSPEDNEQFF. The CDR3 DNA follows: TGTGCCAGCAGCTTTTCCCCCGAAGACAATGAGCAGTTCTTC. The chain recombines TRBV11-2 with TRBJ2-1; D is ambiguous. The V end lost 3 bases, the J end lost 5 bases, and 11 bases lay between the germline ends. This CDR3 spans 14 amino acids. CDR1 is SGHAT and CDR2 is FQNNGV in the germline V gene. Based on the CDR3 plus reference TRBV11-2 and TRBJ2-1, the full variable domain is EAGVAQSPRYKIIEKRQSVAFWCNPISGHATLYWYQQILGQGPKLLIQFQNNGVVDDSQLPKDRFSAERLKGVDSTLKIQPAKLEDSAVYLCASSFSPEDNEQFFGPGTRLTVL.

This clonotype was detected many times. The chain carries TRBV5-1 and TRBJ2-3; 7 positions match TRBD2. V shed 3 bases, J shed 5 bases, and the junction held 6 bases outside the gene matches. There are 14 residues in the CDR3. Germline V gene lookup returns CDR1 SGHRS and CDR2 YFSETQ. CDR3 DNA: TGCGCCAGCAGCTCCGGGCGGGGGATAGATACGCAGTATTTT. Translation: CASSSGRGIDTQYF.

This clonotype was detected ten times or more. The chain joins TRBV20-1 to TRBJ2-1; TRBD2 matches 8 bases. CDR1 and CDR2 from the germline V gene are DFQATT and SNEGSKA (reference sequence). The CDR3 has 13 residues. V dropped 0 bases and J dropped 7; count of bases not matched to a gene: 2. CDR3 nucleotide sequence: TGCAGTGCTAGAGATGGACTAGCTAATGAGCAGTTCTTC. Its protein is CSARDGLANEQFF.

This clonotype has ten or more counts. The V call is TRBV7-9, the J call TRBJ1-3, with a tentative D call TRBD1 (5 bases). With 3 bases removed from V and 6 bases from J, the gap between germline ends came to 12 bases. The CDR3 sequence is 14 residues long. CDR1 and CDR2 (germline): SEHNR, FQNEAQ (reference sequence). CDR3 residues: CASSFGGYENTIYF. DNA for the CDR3: TGTGCCAGCAGCTTCGGGGGTTATGAAAACACCATATATTTT.

Many counts were recorded for this clonotype. The genes are TRBV6-2 or TRBV6-3 and TRBJ2-1; the match to TRBD1 covers 10 bases. Trimming took 11 bases from V and 9 from J; bases not matched to a gene: 13. Germline V CDR1 and CDR2: MNHEY, SVGEGT. CDR3 length: 14 amino acids. The chain's CDR3 is CASYRDRGSSEQFF. The CDR3, as DNA: TGTGCCTCCTATAGGGACAGGGGTTCGTCTGAGCAGTTCTTC.

This clonotype showed up many times. The rearrangement joins TRBV4-3 to TRBJ1-5; no clear D gene. The CDR3 consists of 15 residues. With 0 bases removed from V and 7 bases from J, the gap between germline ends came to 13 bases. CDR1 and CDR2 (germline): LGHNA, YSLEER. The CDR3 region has the DNA TGCGCCAGCAGCCAAGATGTGAGGAGAGAACAGCCCCAGCATTTT. Its translation: CASSQDVRREQPQHF.

This clonotype was counted ten times or more. The chain combines TRBV25-1 with TRBJ1-2, with D perhaps matching TRBD1 (6 bases). The germline CDR1 and CDR2 sequences are MGHDK and SYGVNS. Trimming pared 1 base from V and 3 bases from J, leaving 9 bases between. This CDR3 contains 14 residues. CDR3 residues: CASSEFGQHYGYTF. In DNA form, the CDR3 reads TGTGCCAGCAGTGAATTTGGACAGCACTATGGCTACACCTTC.

At least ten counts were recorded for this clonotype. This rearrangement joins TRBV7-6 to TRBJ2-5, with 7 positions matching TRBD1. Per the germline V gene, CDR1 is SGHVS and CDR2 is FNYEAQ. The ends lost 5 bases at V and 5 bases at J; junction bases unmatched: 2. This CDR3 region has 12 residues. The CDR3 loop reads CASSKQGETQYF. CDR3 nucleotide sequence: TGTGCCAGCAGCAAACAGGGGGAGACCCAGTACTTC.

This clonotype has at least ten counts. The chain is built from TRBV24-1 and TRBJ1-2; D may be TRBD1 (6 bases). Per germline, CDR1 KGHDR and CDR2 SFDVKD. The V end lost 11 bases, the J end lost 4 bases, and 13 bases lay between the germline ends. The CDR3 length is 12 residues. CDR3: CAIGGGPYGYTF. The CDR3 DNA sequence: TGTGCCATCGGGGGGGGCCCCTATGGCTACACCTTC.

This clonotype was counted only a few times. The V gene is TRBV20-1, the J gene TRBJ1-2, with 8 bases identical to TRBD1. This CDR3 has 14 amino acids. Germline lookup yields CDR1 DFQATT and CDR2 SNEGSKA (reference sequence). Trimming took 0 bases from V and 2 from J; bases not matched to a gene: 2. The CDR3 region has the DNA TGCAGTGCTAGAGAGTGGACAGGGAACTATGGCTACACCTTC. This codes for CSAREWTGNYGYTF.